This entry describes one T cell receptor (beta chain). Antigen unknown. The data belong to a study of cytomegalovirus exposure and HLA in healthy donors. Broader study findings: Previous analysis showed most TCR beta V segments were productive about 87% or about 30% of the time. Versus the roughly 700-donor mean, an Asian-associated ancestry cluster reportedly showed fewer N-insertions in a later analysis. In a later analysis, V- and J-gene trimming of beta chains associated with a DCLRE1C missense variant, replicated independently. Other equally common chains were less clonally expanded than HLA-associated TCR beta chains, a later analysis showed.

Vbeta (60) and Jbeta (13) primers were used in the PCR. The table came from immunoSEQ multiplex PCR; TCRdb's copy has only in-frame clones and leaves some out. Of approximately 140,000 clones detected, about three quarters appear once; the ten largest clones hold about 1.6%. Between the trimmed V and J ends, which lost 7 bases and 1 base, there was a span of 14 bases. The CDR3 runs to 15 residues. Germline loops: CDR1 SNHLY, CDR2 FYNNEI. The receptor's source is a woman between 18 and 29 years old in good health and CMV-seronegative. Sequenced: PBMCs. This chain joins TRBV2 and TRBJ1-3; D is undetermined. The CDR3 nucleotides are TGTGCCAGCACGCCCGAAGTAGTTTCTGGAAACACCATATATTTT. Amino acids: CASTPEVVSGNTIYF.